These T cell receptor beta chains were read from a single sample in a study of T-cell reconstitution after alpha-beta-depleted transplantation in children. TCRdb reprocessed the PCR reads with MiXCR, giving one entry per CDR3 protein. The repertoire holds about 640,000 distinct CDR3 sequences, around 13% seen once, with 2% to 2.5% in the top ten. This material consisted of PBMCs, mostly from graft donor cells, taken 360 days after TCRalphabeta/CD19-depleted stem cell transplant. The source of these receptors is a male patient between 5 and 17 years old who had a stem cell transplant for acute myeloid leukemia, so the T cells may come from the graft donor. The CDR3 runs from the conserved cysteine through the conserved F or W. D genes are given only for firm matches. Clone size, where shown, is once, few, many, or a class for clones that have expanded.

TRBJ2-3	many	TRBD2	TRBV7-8	TGTGCCAGCGGAGCGGGAGGGACAGATACGCAGTATTTT	CASGAGGTDTQYF
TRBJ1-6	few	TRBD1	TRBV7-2	TGTGCCAGCAGCTTAGCGGGACAGGGAACCCATTCACCCCTCCACTTT	CASSLAGQGTHSPLHF
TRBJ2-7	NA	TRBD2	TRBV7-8	TGTGCCAGCAGCTCCCGGACTAGCGGGCACTACGAGCAGTACTTC	CASSSRTSGHYEQYF
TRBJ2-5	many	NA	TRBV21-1	TGTGCCGGTAGATACCGGGATACCGAAGGAGAGACCCAGTACTTC	CAGRYRDTEGETQYF
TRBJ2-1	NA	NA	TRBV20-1	TGCAGTGCTTCTAGGGGGGCCCCAGAGCAGTTCTTC	CSASRGAPEQFF
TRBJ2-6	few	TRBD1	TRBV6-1	TGTGCCAGCAGTGTACCGGGACAGGGCCTCTCTGGGGCCAACGTCCTGACTTTC	CASSVPGQGLSGANVLTF
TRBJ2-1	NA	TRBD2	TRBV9	TGTGCCAGCAGCACCATTTCCGGGACTAGCGGTTACAATGAGCAGTTCTTC	CASSTISGTSGYNEQFF
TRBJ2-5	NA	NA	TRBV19	TGTGCCAGTAGTCCGCGGACCGTCGGGACCCAGTACTTC	CASSPRTVGTQYF
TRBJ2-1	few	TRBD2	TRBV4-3	TGCGCCAGCAGCCAAGACGTAGCGGGTTTGGTCAATGAGCAGTTCTTC	CASSQDVAGLVNEQFF
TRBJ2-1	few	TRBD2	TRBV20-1	TGCAGTGCAAAGGGACTAGCGGGAACGTTCTTC	CSAKGLAGTFF
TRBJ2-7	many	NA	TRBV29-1	TGCAGCGTTGGAAAGGGTTTCGACGAGCAGTACTTC	CSVGKGFDEQYF
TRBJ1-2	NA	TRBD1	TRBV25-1	TGTGCCAGCAGCAGGGGGACAGGGTTTCGTGGCTACACCTTC	CASSRGTGFRGYTF
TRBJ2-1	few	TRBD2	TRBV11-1	TGTGCCAGCAGCTCAGGGGGGACTAGCGGGTCCTCCTACAATGAGCAGTTCTTC	CASSSGGTSGSSYNEQFF
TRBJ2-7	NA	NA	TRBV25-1	TGTGCCAGCAGTGAAGACAGAGCCTACGAGCAGTACTTC	CASSEDRAYEQYF
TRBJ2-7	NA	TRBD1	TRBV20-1	TGCAGTGCTAGACCCGGGACAGGGGTCTTTCAGCAGTACTTC	CSARPGTGVFQQYF
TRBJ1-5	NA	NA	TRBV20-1	TGCAGTGCTGCTGGACAGCCGAGCAATCAGCCCCAGCATTTT	CSAAGQPSNQPQHF
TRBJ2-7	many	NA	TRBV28	TGTGCCAGCGGTACAGGTACCTACGAGCAGTACTTC	CASGTGTYEQYF
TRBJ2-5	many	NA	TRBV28	TGTGCCAGCAGTTTATCGAACCAAGAGACCCAGTACTTC	CASSLSNQETQYF
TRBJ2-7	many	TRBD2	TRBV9	TGTGCCAGCAGCGTAGGTCGGGAAACAAAGCGGGAGTTGACCTACGAGCAGTACTTC	CASSVGRETKRELTYEQYF
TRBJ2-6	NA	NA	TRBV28	TGTGCCAGCAGTTTAAGGGAACCCGGGGCCAACGTCCTGACTTTC	CASSLREPGANVLTF
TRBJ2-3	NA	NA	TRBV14	TGTGCCAGCAGCCAAGTTGGGACCCGCCCTAGCACAGATACGCAGTATTTT	CASSQVGTRPSTDTQYF
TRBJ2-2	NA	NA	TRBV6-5	TGTGCGAGCCTAGCCTCCCAAACCGGGGAGCTGTTTTTT	CASLASQTGELFF
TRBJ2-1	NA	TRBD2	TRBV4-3	TGCGCCAGCAGCCAGCCCACTAGCGGGAGCAATGAGCAGTTCTTC	CASSQPTSGSNEQFF
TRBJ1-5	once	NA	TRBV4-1	TGCGCCAGCAGCCAAGTCTTGACGGCCTCGGAGCCCCAGCATTTT	CASSQVLTASEPQHF
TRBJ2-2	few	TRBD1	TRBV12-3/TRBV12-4	TGTGCCAGCAGTTCTCGCCGCCGGGACAGGGATAGGAACACCGGGGAGCTGTTTTTT	CASSSRRRDRDRNTGELFF
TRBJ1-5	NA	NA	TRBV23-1	TGCGCCACCCAAAGGGAGGGGGGCAATCAGCCCCAGCATTTT	CATQREGGNQPQHF
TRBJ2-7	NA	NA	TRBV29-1	TGCAGCGTTGGGGGGGCCGAGCAGTACTTC	CSVGGAEQYF
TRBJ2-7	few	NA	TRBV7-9	TGTGCCAGCAGCTTCGGTCAGGTGACCTACGAGCAGTACTTC	CASSFGQVTYEQYF
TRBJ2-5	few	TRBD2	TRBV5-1	TGCGCCAGCAGCTTTTATACTAGCGGGAGGGAAGAGACCCAGTACTTC	CASSFYTSGREETQYF
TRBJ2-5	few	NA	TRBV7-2	TGTGCCAGCAGCTTTATCCAGATCTTGGAGACCCAGTACTTC	CASSFIQILETQYF
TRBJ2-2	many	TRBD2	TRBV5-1	TGTGCCAGCAGCTTGGGACTAGCGGCGAACACCGGGGAGCTGTTTTTT	CASSLGLAANTGELFF
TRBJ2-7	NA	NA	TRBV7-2	TGTGCCAGCAGCGGGTCGAAACCAGTAGCCTACGAGCAGTACTTC	CASSGSKPVAYEQYF
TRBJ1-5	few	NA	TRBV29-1	TGCAGCGTTGACACCGGGTTTAATCAGCCCCAGCATTTT	CSVDTGFNQPQHF
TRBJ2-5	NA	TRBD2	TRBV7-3	TGTGCCAGCAGCCCCCAGGGCGGGGCGGGAGTGGGAGAGACCCAGTACTTC	CASSPQGGAGVGETQYF
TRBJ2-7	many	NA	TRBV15	TGTGCCACCAGCAGAGATCCAGGGACGACCTACGAGCAGTACTTC	CATSRDPGTTYEQYF
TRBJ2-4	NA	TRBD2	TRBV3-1	TGTGCCAGCAGCCACCTTGCGGGGGGGGGCAAAAACATTCAGTACTTC	CASSHLAGGGKNIQYF
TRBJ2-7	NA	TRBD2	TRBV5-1	TGCGCCAGCAGCTTAGCGGGAGAGTTCTACGAGCAGTACTTC	CASSLAGEFYEQYF
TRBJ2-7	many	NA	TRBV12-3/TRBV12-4	TGTGCCAGCAGTTTCTCCGGGACTTACGAGCAGTACTTC	CASSFSGTYEQYF
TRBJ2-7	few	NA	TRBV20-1	TGCAGTGCTTACTATCCGGGACTCCTCTACGAGCAGTACTTC	CSAYYPGLLYEQYF
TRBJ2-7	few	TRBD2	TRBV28	TGTGCCAGCAGTTTCCCCCTCAGCGGGAGGGCCGGCTACGAGCAGTACTTC	CASSFPLSGRAGYEQYF
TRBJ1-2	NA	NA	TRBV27	TGTGCCAGCAGTTTGTGGGGTTTAAACGCTAACGGCTACACCTTC	CASSLWGLNANGYTF
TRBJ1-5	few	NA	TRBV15	TGTGCCACCAGCAGAGATGGCCAGGGGAATCAGCCCCAGCATTTT	CATSRDGQGNQPQHF
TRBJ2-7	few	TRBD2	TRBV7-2	TGTGCCAGCAGCTCATTGGGGCGGGAGCTCCACGAGCAGTACTTC	CASSSLGRELHEQYF
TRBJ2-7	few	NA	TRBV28	TGTGCCAGCAGCTCCTCTATCTACGAGCAGTACTTC	CASSSSIYEQYF
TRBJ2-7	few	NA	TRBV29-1	TGCAGCGTTGAAGAGGGGCCAGGCAATTCCTACGAGCAGTACTTC	CSVEEGPGNSYEQYF
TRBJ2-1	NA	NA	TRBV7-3	TGTGCCAGCAGCTTCGGGACCCACCAGTTCTTC	CASSFGTHQFF